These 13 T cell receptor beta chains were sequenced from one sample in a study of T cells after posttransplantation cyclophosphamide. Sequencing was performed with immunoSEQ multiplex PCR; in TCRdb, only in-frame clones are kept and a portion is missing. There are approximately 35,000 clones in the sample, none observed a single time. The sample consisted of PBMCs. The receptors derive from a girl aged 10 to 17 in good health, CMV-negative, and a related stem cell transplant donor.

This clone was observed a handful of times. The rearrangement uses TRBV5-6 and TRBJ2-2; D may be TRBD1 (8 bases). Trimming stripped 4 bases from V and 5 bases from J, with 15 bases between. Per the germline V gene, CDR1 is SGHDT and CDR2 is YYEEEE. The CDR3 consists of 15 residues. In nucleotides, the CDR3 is TGTGCCAGCAGCCCTGACAGGGGAGGGACCGGGGAGCTGTTTTTT. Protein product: CASSPDRGGTGELFF.

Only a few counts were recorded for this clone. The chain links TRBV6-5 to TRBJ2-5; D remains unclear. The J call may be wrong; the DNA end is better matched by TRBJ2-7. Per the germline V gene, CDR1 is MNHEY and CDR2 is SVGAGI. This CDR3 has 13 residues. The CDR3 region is CASTSGVFYEQYF. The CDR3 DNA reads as TGTGCCAGCACCTCAGGTGTATTCTACGAGCAGTACTTC.

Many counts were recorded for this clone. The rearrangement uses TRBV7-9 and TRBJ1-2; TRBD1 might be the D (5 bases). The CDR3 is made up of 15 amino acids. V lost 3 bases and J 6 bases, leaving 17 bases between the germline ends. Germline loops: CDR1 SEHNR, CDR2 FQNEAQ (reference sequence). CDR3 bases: TGTGCCAGCAGCTTCGATCCGGGACTTGGGGATGGCTACACCTTC. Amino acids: CASSFDPGLGDGYTF. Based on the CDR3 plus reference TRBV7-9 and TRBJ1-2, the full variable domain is DTGVSQNPRHKITKRGQNVTFRCDPISEHNRLYWYRQTLGQGPEFLTYFQNEAQLEKSRLLSDRFSAERPKGSFSTLEIQRTEQGDSAMYLCASSFDPGLGDGYTFGSGTRLTVV.

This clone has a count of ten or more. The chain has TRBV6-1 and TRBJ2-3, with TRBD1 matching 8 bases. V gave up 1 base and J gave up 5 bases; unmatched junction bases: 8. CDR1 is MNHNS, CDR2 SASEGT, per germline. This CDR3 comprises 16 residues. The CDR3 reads CASSEEGTGWEDTQYF. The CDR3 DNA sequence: TGTGCCAGCAGTGAAGAGGGGACAGGATGGGAAGATACGCAGTATTTT.

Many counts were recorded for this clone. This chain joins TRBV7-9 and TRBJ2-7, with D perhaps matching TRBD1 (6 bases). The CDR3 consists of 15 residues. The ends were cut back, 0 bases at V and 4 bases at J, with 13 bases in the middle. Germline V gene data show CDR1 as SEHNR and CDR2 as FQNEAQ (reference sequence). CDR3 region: CASSLALGARYEQYF. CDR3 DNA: TGTGCCAGCAGCTTAGCGCTGGGGGCGCGGTACGAGCAGTACTTC.

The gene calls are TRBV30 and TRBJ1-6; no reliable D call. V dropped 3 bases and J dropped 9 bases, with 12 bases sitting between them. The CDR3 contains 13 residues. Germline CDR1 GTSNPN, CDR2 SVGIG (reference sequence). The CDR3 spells CAWRETNGSPLHF. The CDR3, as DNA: TGTGCCTGGAGGGAGACTAATGGTTCACCCCTCCACTTT.

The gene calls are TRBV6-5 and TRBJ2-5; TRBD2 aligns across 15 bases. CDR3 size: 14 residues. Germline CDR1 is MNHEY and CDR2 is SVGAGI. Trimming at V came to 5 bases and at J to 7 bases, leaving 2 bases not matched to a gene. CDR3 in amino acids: CASSRTSGGGTQYF. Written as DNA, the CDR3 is TGTGCCAGCAGTCGGACTAGCGGGGGGGGGACCCAGTACTTC.

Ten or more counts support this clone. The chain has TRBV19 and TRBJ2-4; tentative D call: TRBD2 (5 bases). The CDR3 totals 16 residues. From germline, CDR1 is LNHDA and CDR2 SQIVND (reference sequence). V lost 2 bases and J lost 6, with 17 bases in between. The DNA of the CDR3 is TGTGCCAGTAGTATATTACCGGCGGGCAGAGCAAACATTCAGTACTTC. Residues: CASSILPAGRANIQYF.

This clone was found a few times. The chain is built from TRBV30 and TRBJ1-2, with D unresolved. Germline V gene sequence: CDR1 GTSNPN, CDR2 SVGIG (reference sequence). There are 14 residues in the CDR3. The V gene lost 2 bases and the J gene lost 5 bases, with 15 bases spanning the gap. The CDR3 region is CAWSQGEGAYGYTF. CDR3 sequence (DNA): TGTGCCTGGAGTCAAGGCGAGGGTGCGTATGGCTACACCTTC.

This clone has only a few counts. This CDR3 reads CATRADRGNPEQYF. CDR3 nucleotides: TGTGCCACCAGAGCAGACAGGGGAAACCCCGAGCAGTACTTC. V is TRBV15 and J is TRBJ2-7; 8 bases match TRBD1. After removal of 6 bases from V and 6 bases from J, the junction contained 10 bases not matched to a gene. Germline-derived CDR1 and CDR2 are LNHNV and YYDKDF (reference sequence). The CDR3 length is 14 residues.

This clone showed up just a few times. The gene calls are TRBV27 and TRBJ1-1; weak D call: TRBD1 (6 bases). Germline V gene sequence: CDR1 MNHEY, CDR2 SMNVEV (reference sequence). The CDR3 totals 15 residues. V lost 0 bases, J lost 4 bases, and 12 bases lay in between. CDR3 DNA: TGTGCCAGCAGTTTATCTAAGACAGGAACCACTGAAGCTTTCTTT. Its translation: CASSLSKTGTTEAFF.

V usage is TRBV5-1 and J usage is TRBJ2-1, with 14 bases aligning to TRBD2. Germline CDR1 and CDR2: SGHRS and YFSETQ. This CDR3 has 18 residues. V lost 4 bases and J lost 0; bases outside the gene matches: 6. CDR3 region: CASSPGLAGALSYNEQFF. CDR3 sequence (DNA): TGCGCCAGCAGCCCGGGACTAGCGGGAGCCCTCTCCTACAATGAGCAGTTCTTC.

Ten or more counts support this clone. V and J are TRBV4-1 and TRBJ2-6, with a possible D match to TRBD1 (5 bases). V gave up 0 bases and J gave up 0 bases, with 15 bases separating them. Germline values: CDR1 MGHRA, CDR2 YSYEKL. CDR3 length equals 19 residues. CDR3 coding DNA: TGCGCCAGCAGCCAAGATAATGTAGGGGTGGGCTCTGGGGCCAACGTCCTGACTTTC. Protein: CASSQDNVGVGSGANVLTF.